Listed here is a single T cell receptor beta chain. The sample is drawn from a study of blood T cell repertoires in COVID-19. At the level of the study: Specimens from acute and convalescent COVID-19 originated in the United States, Italy and Spain. Sources were T cells, B-cell-depleted T cells, or PBMCs; the material itself was cDNA or gDNA.

This CDR3 has 16 residues. Germline loops: CDR1 MDHEN, CDR2 SYDVKM. V was cut by 4 bases and J by 0 bases, with 15 bases left in between. The method was immunoSEQ multiplex PCR; TCRdb's version includes in-frame clones alone and lacks a portion of them. The table records 250,000 to 300,000 clones, roughly nine tenths of them present only once. This chain connects TRBV28 to TRBJ1-2; a possible D gene is TRBD1 (6 bases). This clonotype was obtained from a woman aged 45-60 years who had recovered from COVID-19. Material for sequencing was peripheral blood. In DNA form, the CDR3 reads TGTGCCAGCAGTTCTGCAGGGGAAGGGGCTAACTATGGCTACACCTTC. This codes for CASSSAGEGANYGYTF.